This entry lists 26 T cell receptor beta chains sequenced from one sample in a study of T cells after yellow fever vaccination. TCRdb re-called the 5' RACE reads with MiXCR, one entry per CDR3 protein. This sample has around 610,000 distinct CDR3 sequences, with roughly 14% found just once. The sequencing used PBMCs, collected on the day of the yellow fever booster vaccination. The receptors come from a man aged 25-45 years who received the YFV17D yellow fever vaccine.

The rearrangement joins TRBV5-1 to TRBJ2-1; 8 bases are a match to TRBD1. The CDR3 is 15 residues long. V lost 3 bases, J lost 8 bases, and 10 bases stayed unmatched. CDR1 is SGHRS and CDR2 is YFSETQ in the germline V gene. The chain's CDR3 is CASSSGQGGIHEQFF. In nucleotides, the CDR3 is TGCGCCAGCAGCTCAGGACAGGGCGGGATCCATGAGCAGTTCTTC.

This clonotype was seen ten or more times. The chain uses TRBV12-3 or TRBV12-4 and TRBJ2-2, with TRBD2 matching over 7 bases. This CDR3 is built from 14 residues. The V segment lost 3 bases and the J segment 4 bases; nucleotides outside the gene matches: 2. The CDR3 loop is CASSLREGTGELFF. In DNA, the CDR3 is TGTGCCAGCAGTTTGAGGGAGGGCACCGGGGAGCTGTTTTTT.

The chain joins TRBV6-1 to TRBJ2-5; 7 bases are shared with TRBD2. The CDR3 covers 14 residues. The germline gives CDR1 MNHNS, CDR2 SASEGT. The V gene end was trimmed by 8 bases and the J gene end by 3 bases; junction bases not matched to a gene: 9. The CDR3 sequence is CASFGGSHEETQYF. The CDR3 DNA follows: TGTGCCAGCTTCGGCGGGAGCCACGAAGAGACCCAGTACTTC.

This clonotype was counted ten times or more. This chain connects TRBV27 to TRBJ1-1, with 8 bases lining up with TRBD1. Germline CDR1 is MNHEY and CDR2 is SMNVEV (reference sequence). The CDR3 covers 15 residues. The V segment lost 2 bases and the J segment 3 bases; nucleotides outside the gene matches: 5. The CDR3 DNA reads as TGTGCCAGCAGTTTAACCGGGACAGGTCACACTGAAGCTTTCTTT. Translated: CASSLTGTGHTEAFF.

This clonotype turned up a few times. The genes are TRBV12-3 or TRBV12-4 and TRBJ2-7; TRBD2 aligns across 7 bases. The CDR3 is made up of 15 amino acids. After removal of 6 bases from V and 5 bases from J, the junction contained 13 bases not matched to a gene. CDR3 loop: CASRGDYKGDNEQYF. The CDR3 bases are TGTGCCAGCAGGGGGGACTACAAGGGAGATAACGAGCAGTACTTC.

A few counts support this clonotype. This rearrangement joins TRBV18 to TRBJ2-2, with 12 bases lining up with TRBD2. The J segment lost 5 bases and the V segment lost 3 bases, leaving 4 bases of the junction unmatched. CDR1 KGHSH and CDR2 LQKENI come from the germline V gene. The CDR3 sequence is 16 residues long. CDR3 sequence (DNA): TGTGCCAGCTCACCGACCGGGACTAGCGGGACCGGGGAGCTGTTTTTT. Translation gives CASSPTGTSGTGELFF.

This clonotype was picked up a small number of times. The chain couples TRBV7-2 to TRBJ2-4; tentatively, D is TRBD2 (5 bases). Trimming took 2 bases from V and 8 from J, leaving 10 bases between them. Germline-derived CDR1 and CDR2 are SGHTA and FQGNSA. The CDR3 has 13 amino acids. CDR3 sequence reads: CASSLSLEDIQYF. CDR3 coding DNA: TGTGCCAGCAGCTTAAGTTTGGAGGACATTCAGTACTTC.

This clonotype occurred a few times. This chain uses TRBV6-1 with TRBJ1-2, with 11 bases identical to TRBD1. Germline CDR1 is MNHNS and CDR2 is SASEGT. V lost 6 bases and J lost 4; bases outside the gene matches: 10. CDR3 length equals 16 residues. CDR3 in amino acids: CASREIGTGGFYGYTF. The CDR3 bases are TGTGCCAGCAGGGAGATCGGGACAGGGGGTTTCTATGGCTACACCTTC.

This clonotype came up a few times. The chain uses TRBV7-6 and TRBJ1-5, with D possibly TRBD1 on 6 matching bases. V was trimmed by 1 base and J by 7 bases, leaving 17 bases between them. CDR1 is SGHVS, CDR2 FNYEAQ, per germline. This CDR3 spans 16 amino acids. The CDR3 protein is CASSLGSGGPTQPQHF. The CDR3 DNA reads as TGTGCCAGCAGCTTAGGATCGGGGGGCCCGACCCAGCCCCAGCATTTT.

This clonotype was counted a few times. This chain links TRBV12-3 or TRBV12-4 with TRBJ1-1; D is unresolved. Trimming pared 11 bases from V and 2 bases from J, leaving 12 bases between. The CDR3 length is 12 residues. The CDR3 DNA follows: TGTGCCGTCCAACAGATAAACACTGAAGCTTTCTTT. It is translated as CAVQQINTEAFF.

This clonotype was counted a few times. The chain is built from TRBV20-1 and TRBJ1-1; 7 positions match TRBD1. This CDR3 comprises 14 residues. Germline loops: CDR1 DFQATT, CDR2 SNEGSKA (reference sequence). The junction had 3 bases not matched to a gene; V was cut back by 2 bases and J by 0 bases. CDR3 sequence (DNA): TGCAGTGCTAGACCGGGACAGTTGAACACTGAAGCTTTCTTT. It encodes CSARPGQLNTEAFF.

This clonotype was observed a handful of times. V usage is TRBV20-1 and J usage is TRBJ2-2; perhaps TRBD1 as D (6 bases). Between the trimmed V and J ends, which lost 3 bases and 1 base, there was a span of 9 bases. Germline V CDR1 and CDR2: DFQATT, SNEGSKA (reference sequence). This CDR3 contains 14 residues. The CDR3 protein is CSASQGKNTGELFF. As DNA, the CDR3 is TGCAGTGCTAGTCAGGGGAAGAACACCGGGGAGCTGTTTTTT.

As to this clonotype: The junction departs from the called germline gene at one end, perhaps through a read error. This chain uses TRBV9 with TRBJ2-1; D gene unclear. This CDR3 is 16 amino acids long. Germline loops: CDR1 SGDLS, CDR2 YYNGEE. The CDR3 sequence is CASSVAARASDNEQFF. CDR3 nucleotides: TGTGCCAGCAGCGTAGCGGCTAGAGCCTCCGACAATGAGCAGTTCTTC. Looking up the rest from reference TRBV9 and TRBJ2-1 gives the full variable domain: DSGVTQTPKHLITATGQRVTLRCSPRSGDLSVYWYQQSLDQGLQFLIQYYNGEERAKGNILERFSAQQFPDLHSELNLSSLELGDSALYFCASSVAARASDNEQFFGPGTRLTVL.

The chain couples TRBV30 to TRBJ2-1, with D perhaps matching TRBD2 (5 bases). Germline assignment: CDR1 GTSNPN and CDR2 SVGIG (reference sequence). CDR3 size: 14 residues. V was trimmed by 6 bases and J by 8 bases, leaving 20 bases between them. In DNA form, the CDR3 reads TGTGCCTGCCCCAGCCGGGATAGTAGGGATGAGCAGTTCTTC. Translating it yields CACPSRDSRDEQFF.

Written as DNA, the CDR3 is TGTGCCAGCAGTCCCGGACTAGCCATTTATACGCAGTATTTT. The encoded protein is CASSPGLAIYTQYF. This chain links TRBV27 with TRBJ2-3; 8 positions match TRBD2. CDR1 and CDR2 from the germline V gene are MNHEY and SMNVEV (reference sequence). This CDR3 contains 14 residues. J lost 7 bases, V lost 5 bases, and 8 bases had no gene match.

This clonotype was observed many times. The rearrangement links TRBV5-1 to TRBJ2-1; 8 bases match TRBD2. The junction had 13 bases not matched to a gene; V was cut back by 10 bases and J by 7 bases. The CDR3 totals 14 residues. Germline CDR1 is SGHRS and CDR2 is YFSETQ. Here the CDR3 DNA reads TGCGCCGTGGGCTCGGGAGGGCCTCAGAATGAGCAGTTCTTC. This gives the protein CAVGSGGPQNEQFF.

This clonotype is a singleton in its sample. A read error may be the cause here, since a much bigger clone is one base away. The V and J genes are TRBV28 and TRBJ2-4; possibly TRBD1 for D (5 bases). The CDR3 has 16 residues. Germline V lookup: CDR1 MDHEN, CDR2 SYDVKM. The CDR3 reads CAISPRLNRKENIQYF. CDR3 DNA: TGTGCCATCAGTCCCCGGCTTAACAGGAAGGAGAACATTCAGTACTTC. Using reference TRBV28 and TRBJ2-4 for the parts outside the CDR3, the full variable domain is DVKVTQSSRYLVKRTGEKVFLECVQDMDHENMFWYRQDPGLGLRLIYFSYDVKMKEKGDIPEGYSVSREKKERFSLILESASTNQTSMYLCAISPRLNRKENIQYFGAGTRLSVL.

This chain uses TRBV5-1 with TRBJ2-1, with TRBD2 matching over 8 bases. CDR3 length: 15 residues. Trimming cost V 0 bases and J 5 bases; bases outside gene matches: 4. In germline, CDR1 is SGHRS, CDR2 YFSETQ. The CDR3 DNA reads TGCGCCAGCAGCTTGGCCACTAGCGGCCACAATGAGCAGTTCTTC. Translated, it gives CASSLATSGHNEQFF.

The V call is TRBV20-1, the J call TRBJ2-3; D is unresolved. Trimming took off 0 bases at V and 6 bases at J, with 13 bases between the two ends. The CDR3 is made up of 14 amino acids. Germline lookup yields CDR1 DFQATT and CDR2 SNEGSKA (reference sequence). Written as DNA, the CDR3 is TGCAGTGCTAGAGATCGCCCCCCCTTGGATACGCAGTATTTT. Translation gives CSARDRPPLDTQYF.

This clonotype was seen only a few times. The chain carries TRBV20-1 and TRBJ2-3; TRBD1 might be the D (5 bases). Germline CDR1 DFQATT, CDR2 SNEGSKA (reference sequence). The CDR3 length is 11 residues. V gave up 6 bases and J gave up 5 bases, with 9 bases separating them. DNA of the CDR3: TGCAGTGCCATCCAGGGAGATACGCAGTATTTT. It encodes CSAIQGDTQYF.

This clonotype was observed a few times. The rearrangement links TRBV7-9 to TRBJ1-5; D is unclear. The CDR3 extends over 13 amino acids. Deletions cut 5 bases from V and 4 bases from J, with 9 bases between. Looked up from germline, CDR1 is SEHNR and CDR2 is FQNEAQ (reference sequence). The CDR3 sequence: CASSTDPNQPQHF. The CDR3 nucleotides read TGTGCCAGCAGCACCGATCCGAATCAGCCCCAGCATTTT.

This rearrangement joins TRBV6-2 or TRBV6-3 to TRBJ2-7; D remains ambiguous. Germline-derived CDR1 and CDR2 are MNHEY and SVGEGT. The CDR3 runs to 12 residues. V shed 5 bases and J shed 4 bases, with 9 bases lying between them. CDR3 in DNA: TGTGCCAGCAGTCGCTGGAGTTACGAGCAGTACTTC. This translates into CASSRWSYEQYF.

This clonotype was recorded only once. The gene calls are TRBV5-1 and TRBJ2-1; D assignment may be TRBD1 or TRBD2 (5 bases each). Deletions cut 4 bases from V and 2 bases from J, with 13 bases between. CDR3 length: 15 residues. The germline gives CDR1 SGHRS, CDR2 YFSETQ. This CDR3 reads CASSRGLTTYNEQFF. The CDR3 DNA reads as TGCGCCAGCAGCCGGGGCCTCACGACCTACAATGAGCAGTTCTTC.

This clonotype was observed a few times. V and J are TRBV5-1 and TRBJ2-5; no clear D gene. This CDR3 contains 15 residues. Trimming pared 4 bases from V and 5 bases from J, leaving 18 bases between. CDR1 is SGHRS and CDR2 is YFSETQ in the germline V gene. The CDR3 loop is CASSERAQRHETQYF. The CDR3 DNA reads TGCGCCAGCAGCGAACGGGCCCAAAGGCACGAGACCCAGTACTTC. The full variable domain, rest sourced from reference TRBV5-1 and TRBJ2-5, is KAGVTQTPRYLIKTRGQQVTLSCSPISGHRSVSWYQQTPGQGLQFLFEYFSETQRNKGNFPGRFSGRQFSNSRSEMNVSTLELGDSALYLCASSERAQRHETQYFGPGTRLLVL.

This chain connects TRBV10-3 to TRBJ2-2; 7 bases fit TRBD2. Unmatched junction bases numbered 7, after V lost 7 bases and J lost 2 bases. The CDR3 contains 15 residues. CDR1 and CDR2 from the germline V gene are ENHRY and SYGVKD. The CDR3, as DNA: TGTGCCATCACATCTAGCGGCTTCAACACCGGGGAGCTGTTTTTT. Translated, it gives CAITSSGFNTGELFF.

The rearrangement joins TRBV15 to TRBJ2-2; D remains unclear. The CDR3 runs to 14 residues. Trimming removed 3 bases at V and 3 bases at J, with 8 bases between. Germline CDR1 is LNHNV and CDR2 is YYDKDF (reference sequence). The CDR3 protein is CATSSRRDTGELFF. The CDR3, as DNA: TGTGCCACCAGCAGTCGACGGGACACCGGGGAGCTGTTTTTT.